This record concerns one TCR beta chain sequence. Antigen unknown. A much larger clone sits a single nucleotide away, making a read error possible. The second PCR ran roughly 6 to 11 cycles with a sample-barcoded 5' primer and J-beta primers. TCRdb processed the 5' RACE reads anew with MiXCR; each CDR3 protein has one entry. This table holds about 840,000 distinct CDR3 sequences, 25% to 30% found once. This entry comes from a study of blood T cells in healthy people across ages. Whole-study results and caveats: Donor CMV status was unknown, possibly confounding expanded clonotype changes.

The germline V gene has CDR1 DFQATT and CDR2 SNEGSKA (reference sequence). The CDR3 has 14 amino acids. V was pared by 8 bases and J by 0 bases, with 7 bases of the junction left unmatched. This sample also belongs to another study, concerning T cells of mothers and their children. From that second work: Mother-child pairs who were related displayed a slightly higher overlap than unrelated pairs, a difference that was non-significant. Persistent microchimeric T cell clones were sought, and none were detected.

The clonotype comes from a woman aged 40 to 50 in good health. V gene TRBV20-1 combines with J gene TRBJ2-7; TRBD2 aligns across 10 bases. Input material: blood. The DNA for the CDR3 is TGCAGTACGCCGAGCGGGGGGGCCTCCTACGAGCAGTACTTC. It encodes CSTPSGGASYEQYF.